The sequence of this T cell receptor beta chain was determined in a study of regulatory T cells in long-lasting Graves disease. The CDR3 sequence is 14 residues long. Germline V gene data show CDR1 as DFQATT and CDR2 as SNEGSKA (reference sequence). Deletions cut 3 bases from V and 7 bases from J, with 18 bases between. Many counts were recorded for this clonotype. Sequencing libraries for TCR beta were prepared with iRepertoire HTBI primers and Arm-PCR of CDR3 regions. Via MiXCR, TCRdb re-called the multiplex PCR reads, giving one row per CDR3 protein. Here the sample spans about 500,000 distinct CDR3 sequences, approximately 12% being singletons. The time point: newly diagnosed GD, antithyroid drugs for less than 3 months. RNA extracted from PBMCs served as the sequencing template. The same data also contributed to another study, on T cells in Graves' hyperthyroidism and ophthalmopathy.

The chain employs TRBV20-1 and TRBJ1-2, with D possibly matching TRBD1 (5 bases). The sequencing used peripheral blood mononuclear cells (PBMCs), collected at new diagnosis, from a patient treated with antithyroid drugs. The TCR was taken from a woman in her twenties or thirties with Graves disease. For the CDR3, the DNA is TGCAGTGCTAGGGATGACAGTAGTGCGGGTGGCTACACCTTC. The encoded protein is CSARDDSSAGGYTF.